The 15 T cell receptor beta chains reported below all come from one sample, sequenced in a study of T cell changes during pregnancy in multiple sclerosis. Clones were sequenced by immunoSEQ multiplex PCR, and TCRdb holds only the in-frame ones, with some missing. The data show roughly 30,000 clones, about 91% seen once. Sequencing used CD8+ T cells from peripheral blood mononuclear cells, obtained after pregnancy. Receptors were obtained from a female donor with multiple sclerosis, enrolled in a pregnancy study.

This chain connects TRBV6-5 to TRBJ2-7, with D possibly matching TRBD2 (6 bases). V was cut by 0 bases and J by 0 bases, with 12 bases left in between. The CDR3 totals 16 residues. Germline V gives CDR1 MNHEY, CDR2 SVGAGI. For the CDR3, the DNA is TGTGCCAGCAGTTACTCAGTAGCGGTGAGCTCCTACGAGCAGTACTTC. Its protein is CASSYSVAVSSYEQYF.

The V and J genes are TRBV6-5 and TRBJ2-7; 10 nucleotides line up with TRBD2. Germline trimming cut 2 bases from V and 3 bases from J; bases unmatched to any gene: 4. Germline assignment: CDR1 MNHEY and CDR2 SVGAGI. This CDR3 is 15 amino acids long. This CDR3 reads CASSYATSGIYEQYF. Here the CDR3 DNA reads TGTGCCAGCAGTTACGCCACTAGCGGGATCTACGAGCAGTACTTC.

This clone was seen a single time. J is TRBJ2-1 and V is TRBV5-1; 7 nucleotides agree with TRBD2. CDR1 and CDR2 from the germline V gene are SGHRS and YFSETQ. This CDR3 has 15 residues. V shed 4 bases, J shed 6 bases, and the junction held 10 bases outside the gene matches. The DNA for the CDR3 is TGCGCCAGCAGCCCCGGGACTAACCCCTTCAATGAGCAGTTCTTC. Protein: CASSPGTNPFNEQFF.

The genes are TRBV15 and TRBJ2-5; 7 bases fit TRBD1. The CDR3 contains 15 residues. J was trimmed by 4 bases and V by 3 bases; bases with no gene match: 8. From germline, CDR1 is LNHNV and CDR2 YYDKDF (reference sequence). For the CDR3, the DNA is TGTGCCACCAGCAGGGAGACAGGGTTTGGAGAGACCCAGTACTTC. This codes for CATSRETGFGETQYF. Looking up the rest from reference TRBV15 and TRBJ2-5 gives the full variable domain: DAMVIQNPRYQVTQFGKPVTLSCSQTLNHNVMYWYQQKSSQAPKLLFHYYDKDFNNEADTPDNFQSRRPNTSFCFLDIRSPGLGDTAMYLCATSRETGFGETQYFGPGTRLLVL.

The chain joins TRBV5-6 to TRBJ2-1, with 7 bases matching TRBD2. Trimming at V came to 0 bases and at J to 10 bases, leaving 1 base not matched to a gene. CDR1 and CDR2 from the germline V gene are SGHDT and YYEEEE. The length of the CDR3 is 12 residues. The CDR3 spells CASSLVSGEQFF. DNA for the CDR3: TGTGCCAGCAGCTTGGTTAGCGGGGAGCAGTTCTTC.

V gene TRBV4-1 combines with J gene TRBJ2-5; TRBD2 matches at 8 bases. The CDR3 is 15 amino acids. Germline V CDR1 and CDR2: MGHRA, YSYEKL. Germline trimming cut 2 bases from V and 4 bases from J; bases unmatched to any gene: 6. The CDR3 nucleotides read TGCGCCAGCAGCCAAACTAATCTAGCGGGAGAGACCCAGTACTTC. It specifies CASSQTNLAGETQYF.

Regarding this clone: The junction does not match germline at one end; this may be a read error. The V call is TRBV6-6, the J call TRBJ2-4; D ambiguous. Germline lookup yields CDR1 MNHNY and CDR2 SVGAGI (reference sequence). This CDR3 region has 13 residues. This chain's CDR3 is CASSLDVDGARLF. Written as DNA, the CDR3 is TGTGCCAGCAGCCTCGATGTCGACGGAGCCCGTCTGTTC.

The gene calls are TRBV5-4 and TRBJ2-7; possibly TRBD2 for D (5 bases). The V end was cut by 4 bases, the J end by 5 bases, with 19 bases between. The CDR3 has 15 residues. The germline V gene has CDR1 SGHNT and CDR2 YYREEE (reference sequence). This CDR3 reads CASSVDGLSHHEQYF. In nucleotides, the CDR3 is TGTGCCAGCAGCGTGGACGGACTCAGCCACCACGAGCAGTACTTC.

V and J are TRBV28 and TRBJ2-1; 8 bases fit TRBD2. J was trimmed by 8 bases and V by 10 bases; bases with no gene match: 13. Germline V gives CDR1 MDHEN, CDR2 SYDVKM. The CDR3 is 14 residues long. This CDR3 is CATSVKTSVHEQFF. CDR3 DNA sequence: TGTGCCACCTCCGTGAAGACTAGCGTCCATGAGCAGTTCTTC. The full variable domain, with the rest looked up from reference TRBV28 and TRBJ2-1, is DVKVTQSSRYLVKRTGEKVFLECVQDMDHENMFWYRQDPGLGLRLIYFSYDVKMKEKGDIPEGYSVSREKKERFSLILESASTNQTSMYLCATSVKTSVHEQFFGPGTRLTVL.

V and J are TRBV20-1 and TRBJ2-1; TRBD2 matches at 12 bases. Trimming at V came to 5 bases and at J to 15 bases, leaving 5 bases not matched to a gene. Germline V lookup: CDR1 DFQATT, CDR2 SNEGSKA (reference sequence). The CDR3 length is 11 residues. CDR3: CSAPRLAGVFF. The CDR3 nucleotides read TGCAGTGCTCCCCGACTAGCGGGAGTGTTCTTC.

V and J are TRBV4-3 and TRBJ2-1; possible D gene TRBD1, 6 bases. Trimming took off 1 base at V and 4 bases at J, with 26 bases between the two ends. Germline-derived CDR1 and CDR2 are LGHNA and YSLEER. This CDR3 contains 20 residues. This chain's CDR3 is CASSQASTGFSSPRYNEQFF. The CDR3 coding sequence is TGCGCCAGCAGCCAAGCTTCGACAGGCTTTTCTTCCCCTCGATACAATGAGCAGTTCTTC.

V usage is TRBV6-5 and J usage is TRBJ1-5, with a weak D call TRBD1 (5 bases). The V gene's germline CDR1 is MNHEY and CDR2 SVGAGI. Trimming pared 10 bases from V and 0 bases from J, leaving 10 bases between. CDR3 length equals 13 residues. The chain's CDR3 is CATGPLSNQPQHF. The CDR3 DNA sequence: TGTGCCACAGGGCCCCTTAGCAATCAGCCCCAGCATTTT.

The chain recombines TRBV2 with TRBJ2-3; 15 bases align to TRBD2. The CDR3 extends over 14 amino acids. Germline V gene lookup returns CDR1 SNHLY and CDR2 FYNNEI. V lost 11 bases, J lost 3 bases, and 3 bases stayed unmatched. In DNA, the CDR3 is TGTGCCGGGGGGACTAGCGGGAGGACAGATACGCAGTATTTT. The encoded protein is CAGGTSGRTDTQYF.

The chain carries TRBV5-1 and TRBJ2-2; no reliable D call. Looked up from germline, CDR1 is SGHRS and CDR2 is YFSETQ. CDR3 size: 11 residues. Trimming pared 7 bases from V and 2 bases from J, leaving 3 bases between. Here the CDR3 DNA reads TGCGCCAGCGGCAACACCGGGGAGCTGTTTTTT. This translates into CASGNTGELFF.

The chain uses TRBV7-9 and TRBJ2-3, with D possibly TRBD2 on 6 matching bases. Trimming removed 5 bases from V and 1 base from J, with 13 bases in between. Per the germline V gene, CDR1 is SEHNR and CDR2 is FQNEAQ (reference sequence). The CDR3 is 15 amino acids. This chain's CDR3 is CASSIPAGRTDTQYF. CDR3 sequence (DNA): TGTGCCAGCAGCATCCCAGCGGGCCGCACAGATACGCAGTATTTT.